A single sample is the source of the 30 T cell receptor beta chains below, sequenced in a study of shared clonotypes between healthy human individuals. Data came from immunoSEQ multiplex PCR; TCRdb stores just in-frame clones and leaves some out. The sample shows about 1.5 million clones, roughly 97% of them seen only once. What was sequenced was naive CD4+ T cells sorted from blood. Sample subset: CD45RA+ positively selected. The receptors originated from a man aged 25-40 years in good health.

This clone came up once. The rearrangement links TRBV19 to TRBJ2-5; maybe TRBD2 (5 bases). Germline CDR1 and CDR2: LNHDA and SQIVND (reference sequence). V lost 8 bases, J lost 2 bases, and 9 bases lay in between. The CDR3 spans 12 residues. In nucleotides, the CDR3 is TGTGCCAGTGAAGACTATCAAGAGACCCAGTACTTC. Translated: CASEDYQETQYF.

This chain uses TRBV5-1 with TRBJ2-7; possible D gene TRBD1, 6 bases. Germline CDR1 and CDR2: SGHRS and YFSETQ. V lost 0 bases and J 4 bases, leaving 14 bases between the germline ends. The CDR3 loop spans 15 amino acids. The CDR3 reads CASSLAASQGYEQYF. The CDR3 bases are TGCGCCAGCAGCTTGGCCGCCTCACAGGGTTACGAGCAGTACTTC.

The chain employs TRBV14 and TRBJ2-7, with 9 positions matching TRBD1. The CDR3 runs 15 residues. Trimming at V came to 1 base and at J to 6 bases, leaving 7 bases not matched to a gene. Germline V lookup: CDR1 SGHDN, CDR2 FVKESK. CDR3 sequence: CASSQVGTGHGEQYF. The CDR3 DNA reads TGTGCCAGCAGCCAAGTCGGGACAGGGCATGGCGAGCAGTACTTC.

The chain is built from TRBV7-8 and TRBJ2-5; 10 bases match TRBD1. The CDR3 runs 17 residues. CDR1 SGHVS and CDR2 FQNEAQ come from the germline V gene. V shed 7 bases and J 2 bases; nucleotides not matched to a gene: 13. The chain's CDR3 is CASNPGDRGGYQETQYF. The CDR3 nucleotides read TGTGCCAGCAACCCAGGGGACAGGGGAGGTTATCAAGAGACCCAGTACTTC.

This clone was observed once. V gene TRBV5-1 combines with J gene TRBJ1-3; no firm D call. This CDR3 has 15 residues. The germline CDR1 and CDR2 sequences are SGHRS and YFSETQ. Trimming removed 4 bases from V and 3 bases from J, with 14 bases in between. CDR3 sequence: CASSQDHLRGNTIYF. CDR3 coding DNA: TGCGCCAGCAGCCAGGACCATCTCCGTGGAAACACCATATATTTT.

This clone was recorded once. The chain employs TRBV9 and TRBJ2-5; no clear D gene. The CDR3 has 13 amino acids. Trimming cost V 3 bases and J 0 bases, with 6 bases left between them. Germline lookup yields CDR1 SGDLS and CDR2 YYNGEE. DNA for the CDR3: TGTGCCAGCAGCGGTAGCAACCAAGAGACCCAGTACTTC. Its protein product is CASSGSNQETQYF.

Details on this clone: This specimen includes other DNA sequences encoding the same CDR3. The J gene is TRBJ2-7, the V gene TRBV5-1; D is undetermined. The CDR3 covers 14 residues. V was trimmed by 0 bases and J by 0 bases, leaving 7 bases between them. CDR1 is SGHRS and CDR2 is YFSETQ in the germline V gene. CDR3 nucleotide sequence: TGCGCCAGCAGCTTGGGCACGCCCTCCTACGAGCAGTACTTC. This translates into CASSLGTPSYEQYF.

J is TRBJ2-1 and V is TRBV19, with TRBD1 as a possible D gene (5 bases). The CDR3 length is 16 residues. V was pared by 5 bases and J by 0 bases, with 14 bases between. In germline, CDR1 is LNHDA, CDR2 SQIVND (reference sequence). The CDR3 loop reads CASSPEGVSSYNEQFF. Written as DNA, the CDR3 is TGTGCCAGTAGTCCCGAAGGGGTTAGCTCCTACAATGAGCAGTTCTTC.

The chain uses TRBV28 and TRBJ2-5; 9 bases fit TRBD2. The V gene's germline CDR1 is MDHEN and CDR2 SYDVKM. V lost 3 bases to trimming and J lost 5 bases; unmatched junction nucleotides: 4. The CDR3 runs 14 residues. In DNA, the CDR3 is TGTGCCAGCAGTTTTGAGACTAGCGGCGAGACCCAGTACTTC. This encodes CASSFETSGETQYF.

In regard to this clone: Other DNA sequences in this specimen translate into the identical CDR3. This chain connects TRBV2 to TRBJ1-1; no clear D gene. The CDR3 is 13 residues long. The V gene lost 7 bases and the J gene lost 1 base, with 10 bases spanning the gap. CDR1 and CDR2 (germline): SNHLY, FYNNEI. The CDR3 region is CASTRGPNTEAFF. In DNA form, the CDR3 reads TGTGCCAGCACCCGAGGCCCGAACACTGAAGCTTTCTTT.

The table lists this clone with a count of one. This chain uses TRBV5-5 with TRBJ2-5; perhaps TRBD2 as D (6 bases). V lost 0 bases and J lost 5, with 14 bases in between. The CDR3 runs to 15 residues. CDR1 and CDR2 (germline): SGHKS, YYEKEE (reference sequence). As DNA, the CDR3 is TGTGCCAGCAGCTTGGCGCCGGGAGTGAGGGAGACCCAGTACTTC. This sequence encodes CASSLAPGVRETQYF.

This clone has only one observation. The gene calls are TRBV2 and TRBJ2-5; 7 positions match TRBD1. This CDR3 spans 13 amino acids. Trimming took 4 bases from V and 5 from J; bases not matched to a gene: 4. In germline, CDR1 is SNHLY, CDR2 FYNNEI. This chain's CDR3 is CASSGDSPETQYF. CDR3 coding DNA: TGTGCCAGCAGTGGGGACAGTCCGGAGACCCAGTACTTC.

V usage is TRBV5-5 and J usage is TRBJ2-7, with a possible D match to TRBD1 (6 bases). This CDR3 is built from 17 residues. CDR1 SGHKS and CDR2 YYEKEE come from the germline V gene (reference sequence). Trimming stripped 4 bases from V and 4 bases from J, with 24 bases between. CDR3 coding DNA: TGTGCCAGCAGCCTGGGTCCACCGAGGTCCGGGACATACGAGCAGTACTTC. The encoded protein is CASSLGPPRSGTYEQYF.

This chain links TRBV19 with TRBJ1-3; possible D gene TRBD1, 5 bases. In germline, CDR1 is LNHDA, CDR2 SQIVND (reference sequence). V lost 8 bases and J 4 bases, leaving 9 bases between the germline ends. The CDR3 length is 12 residues. This CDR3 reads CASGTLGNTIYF. Here the CDR3 DNA reads TGTGCCAGTGGGACCCTGGGAAACACCATATATTTT. Combining the CDR3 with reference TRBV19 and TRBJ1-3 gives the whole variable domain DGGITQSPKYLFRKEGQNVTLSCEQNLNHDAMYWYRQDPGQGLRLIYYSQIVNDFQKGDIAEGYSVSREKKESFPLTVTSAQKNPTAFYLCASGTLGNTIYFGEGSWLTVV.

This clone was counted a single time. V gene TRBV6-1 combines with J gene TRBJ1-2; the D is unclear. Trimming stripped 7 bases from V and 3 bases from J, with 12 bases between. Germline-derived CDR1 and CDR2 are MNHNS and SASEGT. This CDR3 has 13 residues. The CDR3 DNA follows: TGTGCCAGCATCAACGACGGACACTATGGCTACACCTTC. The encoded protein is CASINDGHYGYTF.

Worth noting for this clone: This specimen includes other DNA sequences encoding the same CDR3. This sequence joins TRBV5-4 and TRBJ2-5, with D perhaps given as TRBD1 or TRBD2 (5 bases each). Germline CDR1 is SGHNT and CDR2 is YYREEE (reference sequence). CDR3 length: 14 residues. With 0 bases removed from V and 2 bases from J, the gap between germline ends came to 8 bases. CDR3 DNA sequence: TGTGCCAGCAGCTTGGGGGGGATACAAGAGACCCAGTACTTC. This translates into CASSLGGIQETQYF.

The V and J genes are TRBV27 and TRBJ2-7, with unresolved D. The V end lost 5 bases, the J end lost 0 bases, and 11 bases lay between the germline ends. CDR3 length: 14 amino acids. Germline V CDR1 and CDR2: MNHEY, SMNVEV (reference sequence). The CDR3 DNA reads TGTGCCAGCAGTCGCCGGCCGGTCTCCTACGAGCAGTACTTC. This gives the protein CASSRRPVSYEQYF.

This chain joins TRBV27 and TRBJ1-5; no clear D. From germline, CDR1 is MNHEY and CDR2 SMNVEV (reference sequence). Trimming took 1 base from V and 5 from J, leaving 6 bases between them. The CDR3 runs 13 residues. The CDR3 reads CASSLFLYQPQHF. The CDR3 region has the DNA TGTGCCAGCAGTTTATTCCTCTATCAGCCCCAGCATTTT.

The V call is TRBV28, the J call TRBJ2-7, with 7 positions matching TRBD1. The CDR3 length is 14 residues. Germline CDR1 reads MDHEN; CDR2 reads SYDVKM. The V and J ends lost 7 bases and 7 bases, in that order; junction bases with no gene match: 13. CDR3 sequence reads: CASIERGLPYEQYF. The CDR3 nucleotides are TGTGCCAGCATCGAAAGGGGGCTACCTTATGAGCAGTACTTC.

This chain connects TRBV4-2 to TRBJ2-2; 8 bases align to TRBD2. Germline trimming cut 3 bases from V and 5 bases from J; bases unmatched to any gene: 8. The CDR3 is 16 amino acids. Germline V lookup: CDR1 LGHNA, CDR2 YNFKEQ. The CDR3 DNA follows: TGTGCCAGCAGCCATGGAGCGGGAGAGTCTACCGGGGAGCTGTTTTTT. This translates into CASSHGAGESTGELFF.

The CDR3 region has the DNA TGTGCCAGCAGCGTAGGCCCCATAGTTACCACTGAAGCTTTCTTT. This encodes CASSVGPIVTTEAFF. V is TRBV9 and J is TRBJ1-1; D is unresolved. Trimming removed 0 bases from V and 4 bases from J, with 13 bases in between. Germline values: CDR1 SGDLS, CDR2 YYNGEE. CDR3 length equals 15 residues.

The chain is built from TRBV6-1 and TRBJ2-5; 7 bases are shared with TRBD1. The CDR3 spans 13 residues. The V gene end was trimmed by 6 bases and the J gene end by 1 base; junction bases not matched to a gene: 2. The germline V gene encodes CDR1 MNHNS and CDR2 SASEGT. CDR3 sequence: CASRNRGQETQYF. In nucleotides, the CDR3 is TGTGCCAGCAGGAACAGGGGCCAAGAGACCCAGTACTTC.

About this clone: The sample has other DNA sequences that encode this CDR3 too. This chain links TRBV7-2 with TRBJ2-1; perhaps D is TRBD1 or TRBD2 (5 bases each). Germline CDR1 is SGHTA and CDR2 is FQGNSA. The CDR3 covers 13 residues. Trimming left V 0 bases short and J 6 bases short, with 6 bases between. CDR3 sequence (DNA): TGTGCCAGCAGCTTAGCTGGGGGCAATGAGCAGTTCTTC. Translation gives CASSLAGGNEQFF.

The count of this clone is one. This chain joins TRBV6-6 and TRBJ2-3; D call uncertain. Germline CDR1 is MNHNY and CDR2 is SVGAGI (reference sequence). Between the trimmed V and J ends, which lost 4 bases and 2 bases, there was a span of 4 bases. CDR3 length: 12 amino acids. The CDR3 bases are TGTGCCAGCAGTTGGGTCACAGATACGCAGTATTTT. Its translation is CASSWVTDTQYF.

The chain employs TRBV4-1 and TRBJ1-4; 9 bases match TRBD1. The germline gives CDR1 MGHRA, CDR2 YSYEKL. The trim removed 7 bases at V and 4 bases at J, leaving 7 bases unmatched. The CDR3 sequence is 15 residues long. CDR3: CASTRDRVNNEKLFF. DNA for the CDR3: TGCGCCAGCACCCGGGACAGGGTTAATAATGAAAAACTGTTTTTT.

The genes are TRBV27 and TRBJ2-2, with D tentatively TRBD1 (5 bases). V was trimmed by 2 bases and J by 4 bases, leaving 11 bases between them. The germline CDR1 and CDR2 sequences are MNHEY and SMNVEV (reference sequence). This CDR3 is 15 amino acids long. The CDR3: CASSLVRVGTGELFF. In DNA, the CDR3 is TGTGCCAGCAGTTTAGTCAGGGTTGGCACCGGGGAGCTGTTTTTT.

The chain carries TRBV5-1 and TRBJ2-5; D is unclear. Trimming removed 0 bases at V and 9 bases at J, with 9 bases between. This CDR3 region has 12 residues. Germline V gives CDR1 SGHRS, CDR2 YFSETQ. This CDR3 reads CASSLASDAQYF. The CDR3 DNA reads as TGCGCCAGCAGCTTGGCTTCGGACGCCCAGTACTTC. Full variable domain (rest looked up from reference TRBV5-1 and TRBJ2-5): KAGVTQTPRYLIKTRGQQVTLSCSPISGHRSVSWYQQTPGQGLQFLFEYFSETQRNKGNFPGRFSGRQFSNSRSEMNVSTLELGDSALYLCASSLASDAQYFGPGTRLLVL.

The gene calls are TRBV18 and TRBJ1-3; 9 positions match TRBD1. The CDR3 extends over 15 amino acids. J gave up 9 bases and V 6 bases, and 12 bases lay outside the gene matches. Germline CDR1 KGHSH, CDR2 LQKENI. The CDR3 nucleotides are TGTGCCAGCTCGACAGGGGGGGACTTTCCCCGCACCATATATTTT. Amino acid sequence: CASSTGGDFPRTIYF.

J is TRBJ2-3 and V is TRBV9, with unresolved D. Trimming removed 0 bases from V and 4 bases from J, with 12 bases in between. This CDR3 region has 15 residues. Germline CDR1 is SGDLS and CDR2 is YYNGEE. The CDR3 protein is CASSVELRGADTQYF. CDR3 sequence (DNA): TGTGCCAGCAGCGTAGAACTACGAGGCGCAGATACGCAGTATTTT.

V is TRBV28 and J is TRBJ2-6; 7 bases align to TRBD1. V was clipped by 7 bases and J by 11 bases; unmatched bases: 11. This CDR3 contains 14 residues. The germline CDR1 and CDR2 sequences are MDHEN and SYDVKM. CDR3 residues: CASTSTGNRHVLTF. The CDR3 bases are TGTGCCAGCACCTCGACAGGGAACCGCCACGTCCTGACTTTC.